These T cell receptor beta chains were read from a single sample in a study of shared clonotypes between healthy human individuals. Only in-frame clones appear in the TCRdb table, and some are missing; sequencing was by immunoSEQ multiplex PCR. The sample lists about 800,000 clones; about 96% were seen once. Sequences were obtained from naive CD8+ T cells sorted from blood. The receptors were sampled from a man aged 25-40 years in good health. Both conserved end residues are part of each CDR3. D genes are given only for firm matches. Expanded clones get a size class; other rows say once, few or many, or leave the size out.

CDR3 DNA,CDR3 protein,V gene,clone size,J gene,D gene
TGTGCCAGCAGTTCCGCCGCTTGGGGGAGGCCCCAGCATTTT,CASSSAAWGRPQHF,TRBV27,NA,TRBJ1-5,NA
TGTGCCAGCAGCCCAGGTCAAGAGACCCAGTACTTC,CASSPGQETQYF,TRBV7-2,NA,TRBJ2-5,NA
TGTGCCAGCAGTGCAAACAGCCTCGGGTACAATGAGCAGTTCTTC,CASSANSLGYNEQFF,TRBV6-1,NA,TRBJ2-1,NA
TGTGCCAGCAGTGGACTAGCGGGAGGGTCTAGACTTTACGAGCAGTACTTC,CASSGLAGGSRLYEQYF,TRBV28,NA,TRBJ2-7,TRBD2
TGTGCCAGCAGCGAGGGTGCCGAGCAGTACTTC,CASSEGAEQYF,TRBV7-9,NA,TRBJ2-7,NA
TGTGCCAGCAGTCCCCGTATGAACACTGAAGCTTTCTTT,CASSPRMNTEAFF,TRBV14,NA,TRBJ1-1,NA
TGCGCCAGCAGCCAAGGCTATGGCTACACCTTC,CASSQGYGYTF,TRBV5-1,once,TRBJ1-2,NA
TGCGCCAGCAAAGAGGAGTCCTACGAGCAGTACTTC,CASKEESYEQYF,TRBV10-2,NA,TRBJ2-7,NA
TGTGCCAGCAGCTCAACGGACGGAGGACTAGGAGGGGCCAACGTCCTGACTTTC,CASSSTDGGLGGANVLTF,TRBV13,NA,TRBJ2-6,TRBD2
TGTGCCAGCAGCTTAGCGGGACAAGGGGGCAAGACCCAGTACTTC,CASSLAGQGGKTQYF,TRBV7-9,NA,TRBJ2-5,TRBD1
TGTGCTAGTGGTTTCTCGGGCACATTGAGATACAATGAGCAGTTCTTC,CASGFSGTLRYNEQFF,TRBV12-5,NA,TRBJ2-1,NA
TGTGCCAGCAGTTCACGTCCGCGGGGAGCCACCTACAATGAGCAGTTCTTC,CASSSRPRGATYNEQFF,TRBV27,NA,TRBJ2-1,NA
TGTGCCAGCAGTGCACTCCTTGGGACTAGCACAGATACGCAGTATTTT,CASSALLGTSTDTQYF,TRBV2,NA,TRBJ2-3,NA
TGTGCCAGCAGCGGGAGGGACAGGGGGTACAATGAGCAGTTCTTC,CASSGRDRGYNEQFF,TRBV11-3,NA,TRBJ2-1,TRBD1
TGCGCCAGCAGCTTGGAGTGGAGAAGCACAGATACGCAGTATTTT,CASSLEWRSTDTQYF,TRBV5-1,NA,TRBJ2-3,NA
TGTGCCAGCAGTTTAACTAGCGGGAGGGAGCTGTTTTTT,CASSLTSGRELFF,TRBV27,NA,TRBJ2-2,TRBD2
TGTGCCAGCAGCGATTCAAAGTATCGGACAGGGGACGACTGGGGCTACACCTTC,CASSDSKYRTGDDWGYTF,TRBV2,once,TRBJ1-2,TRBD1
TGTGCCAGCAGCTTAATACCTACTAGCGGTCCCCTTGGGAATGAGCAGTTCTTC,CASSLIPTSGPLGNEQFF,TRBV7-9,NA,TRBJ2-1,TRBD2
TGTGCCAGCAGTTACTCGACTAGCGGCTACGAGCAGTACTTC,CASSYSTSGYEQYF,TRBV6-6,NA,TRBJ2-7,TRBD2
TGTGCCAGCAGCTCACTGACTAGCGGTCACAATGAGCAGTTCTTC,CASSSLTSGHNEQFF,TRBV7-9,NA,TRBJ2-1,TRBD2
TGTGCCAGCAGCGAGAGGGGTAGCGGATGGAACACCGGGGAGCTGTTTTTT,CASSERGSGWNTGELFF,TRBV9,NA,TRBJ2-2,NA
TGTGCCAGCGGAAAGGTGGGACAAGACAATGAGCAGTTCTTC,CASGKVGQDNEQFF,TRBV25-1,NA,TRBJ2-1,NA
TGTGCCAGCAGCGAGCGCAGGGGAGTAGCTTTCTTT,CASSERRGVAFF,TRBV14,NA,TRBJ1-1,NA
TGCGCCAGCCAAAGTCGGACAGGGGAGATCTACGAGCAGTACTTC,CASQSRTGEIYEQYF,TRBV5-1,NA,TRBJ2-7,TRBD1
TGTGCCAGCAGCCTGCGAGGCGGGAGCACAGATACGCAGTATTTT,CASSLRGGSTDTQYF,TRBV5-4,NA,TRBJ2-3,NA
TGCGCCAGCAGCTTGGCGGGACAGGAGTACACCGGGGAGCTGTTTTTT,CASSLAGQEYTGELFF,TRBV5-1,NA,TRBJ2-2,TRBD1
TGTGCCAGCAGCTTAAACACAGGGGTCCATGAGCAGTTCTTC,CASSLNTGVHEQFF,TRBV7-9,NA,TRBJ2-1,TRBD1
TGTGCCAGCAGCCTAGACAGGGACTATGGCTACACCTTC,CASSLDRDYGYTF,TRBV9,NA,TRBJ1-2,TRBD1
TGTGCCAGCAGCTCGGGGTCAGGGGCTGGAAACACCATATATTTT,CASSSGSGAGNTIYF,TRBV5-4,NA,TRBJ1-3,NA
TGTGCCAGCAGCCAAGATAGGCTAGCGGGAGGTATTAGCACAGATACGCAGTATTTT,CASSQDRLAGGISTDTQYF,TRBV4-2,NA,TRBJ2-3,TRBD2
TGTGCCAGCAGCCCCATCCAGGGGTGGAGCGAGCAGTACTTC,CASSPIQGWSEQYF,TRBV6-5,NA,TRBJ2-7,NA
TGTGCCTGGAGTGCAAATTTTGTACGGCAAGAGACCCAGTACTTC,CAWSANFVRQETQYF,TRBV30,NA,TRBJ2-5,NA
TGTGCCAGCAACCTGGGTGGGAGAACCGGGGGGCAGTATTTT,CASNLGGRTGGQYF,TRBV27,NA,TRBJ2-3,NA
TGTGCCAGCAGCGCAGCGCCACAGGGAACTGAAGCTTTCTTT,CASSAAPQGTEAFF,TRBV5-6,NA,TRBJ1-1,NA
TGTGCCAGCAGTGACACGGGGAGGCGAGCTAATGAAAAACTGTTTTTT,CASSDTGRRANEKLFF,TRBV6-1,NA,TRBJ1-4,NA
TGTGCCAGCAGCCAAGAAATGGGTTTAAGGGTCACTGAAGCTTTCTTT,CASSQEMGLRVTEAFF,TRBV14,NA,TRBJ1-1,NA
TGTGCCGGCCTCAGCACCGGGACTAGCGGGCGGCAATTCTCCTACGAGCAGTACTTC,CAGLSTGTSGRQFSYEQYF,TRBV2,once,TRBJ2-7,TRBD2
TGTGCCAGCACCGTCACAGGTCGGAGCGAAAACATTCAGTACTTC,CASTVTGRSENIQYF,TRBV13,NA,TRBJ2-4,NA
TGTGCCAGCAGCTTAGGGGGGCTGAACACTGAAGCTTTCTTT,CASSLGGLNTEAFF,TRBV7-6,NA,TRBJ1-1,NA
TGCGCCAGCAGCCAGTCCTACAATGAGCAGTTCTTC,CASSQSYNEQFF,TRBV4-1,NA,TRBJ2-1,NA
TGCAGCGTCGGACAGGCGAGCCAAGAGACCCAGTACTTC,CSVGQASQETQYF,TRBV29-1,NA,TRBJ2-5,TRBD1
TGTGCCAGCAGCTTATTAGTGGCGGGGGGGGCAGATACGCAGTATTTT,CASSLLVAGGADTQYF,TRBV7-9,NA,TRBJ2-3,TRBD2
TGTGCCAGCGGGCTAGCGGGAGCTAATGAGCAGTTCTTC,CASGLAGANEQFF,TRBV6-1,NA,TRBJ2-1,TRBD2
TGTGCCAGCAGTTCGGGAGTAACACGGAGTTTCGGGGAGCTGTTTTTT,CASSSGVTRSFGELFF,TRBV6-6,NA,TRBJ2-2,NA
TGTGCCAGCAGTGAACGAGGGACAGGGGCAATAGAGACCCAGTACTTC,CASSERGTGAIETQYF,TRBV25-1,NA,TRBJ2-5,TRBD1